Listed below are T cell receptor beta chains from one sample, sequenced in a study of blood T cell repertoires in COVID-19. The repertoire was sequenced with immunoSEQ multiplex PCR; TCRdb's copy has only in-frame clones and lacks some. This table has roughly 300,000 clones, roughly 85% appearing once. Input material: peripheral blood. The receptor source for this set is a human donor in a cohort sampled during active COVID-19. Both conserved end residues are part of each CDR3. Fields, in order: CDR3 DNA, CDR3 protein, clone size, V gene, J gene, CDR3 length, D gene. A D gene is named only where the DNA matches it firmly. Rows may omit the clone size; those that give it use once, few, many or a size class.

cdr3_nt: TGTGCCAGCAGTTTATCCCCCCGCTATGGCTACACCTTC
cdr3_aa: CASSLSPRYGYTF
clone_size: -
v_call: TRBV12-3/TRBV12-4
j_call: TRBJ1-2
cdr3_length: 13
d_call: -

cdr3_nt: TGTGCCAGTAGTAAGACAGGGAATAGCAATCAGCCCCAGCATTTT
cdr3_aa: CASSKTGNSNQPQHF
clone_size: few
v_call: TRBV19
j_call: TRBJ1-5
cdr3_length: 15
d_call: TRBD1

cdr3_nt: TGTGCCAGCAGGGGGACAGGGAGCAATCAGCCCCAGCATTTT
cdr3_aa: CASRGTGSNQPQHF
clone_size: -
v_call: TRBV27
j_call: TRBJ1-5
cdr3_length: 14
d_call: TRBD1

cdr3_nt: TGTGCCAGTAGTCCGGGACTAGCGGGGGCGGGATTTACGCAGTATTTT
cdr3_aa: CASSPGLAGAGFTQYF
clone_size: -
v_call: TRBV19
j_call: TRBJ2-3
cdr3_length: 16
d_call: TRBD2

cdr3_nt: TGTGCCACCAGTGATTCACAACAGGCAACTAATGAAAAACTGTTTTTT
cdr3_aa: CATSDSQQATNEKLFF
clone_size: -
v_call: TRBV24-1
j_call: TRBJ1-4
cdr3_length: 16
d_call: -

cdr3_nt: TGTGCCAGCAGCTTAGGGGACAGGGGGCTAGACACTGAAGCTTTCTTT
cdr3_aa: CASSLGDRGLDTEAFF
clone_size: once
v_call: TRBV7-2
j_call: TRBJ1-1
cdr3_length: 16
d_call: TRBD1

cdr3_nt: TGTGCCAGCAGGGATACCGGGACAGAGCTGAACACTGAAGCTTTCTTT
cdr3_aa: CASRDTGTELNTEAFF
clone_size: -
v_call: TRBV25-1
j_call: TRBJ1-1
cdr3_length: 16
d_call: TRBD1

cdr3_nt: TGTGCCAGCAGTTTTAGCCGGGACAGGGGGCTCATCTATGGCTACACCTTC
cdr3_aa: CASSFSRDRGLIYGYTF
clone_size: -
v_call: TRBV27
j_call: TRBJ1-2
cdr3_length: 17
d_call: TRBD1

cdr3_nt: TGTGCCAGCAGCCCTCGGACTAGCGGGCCCCAAGAGACCCAGTACTTC
cdr3_aa: CASSPRTSGPQETQYF
clone_size: -
v_call: TRBV3-1/TRBV3-2
j_call: TRBJ2-5
cdr3_length: 16
d_call: TRBD2

cdr3_nt: TGCAGTGCTAGTCCTAACAACAGGGGCCAAAACATTCAGTACTTC
cdr3_aa: CSASPNNRGQNIQYF
clone_size: -
v_call: TRBV20-1
j_call: TRBJ2-4
cdr3_length: 15
d_call: TRBD1

cdr3_nt: TGTGCCAGTAGTGGAAGGACTAGCTGGAATGAGCAGTTCTTC
cdr3_aa: CASSGRTSWNEQFF
clone_size: -
v_call: TRBV19
j_call: TRBJ2-1
cdr3_length: 14
d_call: TRBD2

cdr3_nt: TGTGCCAGCACTGGACTAGCGGGGACTTACGAGCAGTACTTC
cdr3_aa: CASTGLAGTYEQYF
clone_size: -
v_call: TRBV6-5
j_call: TRBJ2-7
cdr3_length: 14
d_call: TRBD2

cdr3_nt: TGTGCCAGCAGCTTAGAAGGGGTTGGGGGCCGGCAGCCCCAGCATTTT
cdr3_aa: CASSLEGVGGRQPQHF
clone_size: -
v_call: TRBV11-2
j_call: TRBJ1-5
cdr3_length: 16
d_call: -

cdr3_nt: TGCGCCAGCAGCCAGGACAGCGTTGCAACTAATGAAAAACTGTTTTTT
cdr3_aa: CASSQDSVATNEKLFF
clone_size: -
v_call: TRBV5-1
j_call: TRBJ1-4
cdr3_length: 16
d_call: -

cdr3_nt: TGTGCCTGGAGCCCCAGGGGGACAGCTTATAGCAATCAGCCCCAGCATTTT
cdr3_aa: CAWSPRGTAYSNQPQHF
clone_size: -
v_call: TRBV30
j_call: TRBJ1-5
cdr3_length: 17
d_call: TRBD1

cdr3_nt: TGCGCCAGCAGCTCCTATGGACTGTCCGGTGGAAACACCATATATTTT
cdr3_aa: CASSSYGLSGGNTIYF
clone_size: -
v_call: TRBV5-1
j_call: TRBJ1-3
cdr3_length: 16
d_call: -

cdr3_nt: TGTGCCAGCAGCTCACTTGCGAAAAACATTCAGTACTTC
cdr3_aa: CASSSLAKNIQYF
clone_size: -
v_call: TRBV7-2
j_call: TRBJ2-4
cdr3_length: 13
d_call: -

cdr3_nt: TGTGCCAGCTCACCTCAGGGGAATCAGCCCCAGCATTTT
cdr3_aa: CASSPQGNQPQHF
clone_size: -
v_call: TRBV18
j_call: TRBJ1-5
cdr3_length: 13
d_call: -

cdr3_nt: TGTGCCAGTACCGGGACAGGGGGAGAAAAACTGTTTTTT
cdr3_aa: CASTGTGGEKLFF
clone_size: -
v_call: TRBV19
j_call: TRBJ1-4
cdr3_length: 13
d_call: TRBD1

cdr3_nt: TGTGCCACCAGCGACGCACAGTCAAAGCCCCAGCATTTT
cdr3_aa: CATSDAQSKPQHF
clone_size: -
v_call: TRBV24-1
j_call: TRBJ1-5
cdr3_length: 13
d_call: -

cdr3_nt: TGTGCCACCAGCAGAGATGGCGGCTATGGCTACACCTTC
cdr3_aa: CATSRDGGYGYTF
clone_size: once
v_call: TRBV15
j_call: TRBJ1-2
cdr3_length: 13
d_call: -

cdr3_nt: TGTGCCAGCAGCCAAGGTCGCTATGGCTACACCTTC
cdr3_aa: CASSQGRYGYTF
clone_size: -
v_call: TRBV3-1/TRBV3-2
j_call: TRBJ1-2
cdr3_length: 12
d_call: -

cdr3_nt: TGTGCCAGCAGACCGGACAGCCCTTGGGGTAATTCACCCCTCCACTTT
cdr3_aa: CASRPDSPWGNSPLHF
clone_size: few
v_call: TRBV3-1/TRBV3-2
j_call: TRBJ1-6
cdr3_length: 16
d_call: -

cdr3_nt: TGTGCCAGCAGAACAGGACAGGGGGGCAACGAGCAGTACTTC
cdr3_aa: CASRTGQGGNEQYF
clone_size: -
v_call: TRBV6-5
j_call: TRBJ2-7
cdr3_length: 14
d_call: TRBD1

cdr3_nt: TGTGCCAGTAGTATCCTTCTAGCTATCCCCCACAATGAGCAGTTCTTC
cdr3_aa: CASSILLAIPHNEQFF
clone_size: -
v_call: TRBV19
j_call: TRBJ2-1
cdr3_length: 16
d_call: -

cdr3_nt: TGTGCCAGTATTAGGACAGGGGGCGCCGGATCTGGAAACACCATATATTTT
cdr3_aa: CASIRTGGAGSGNTIYF
clone_size: -
v_call: TRBV19
j_call: TRBJ1-3
cdr3_length: 17
d_call: TRBD1

cdr3_nt: TGTGCCAGCAGCTTCAGAGACAGAACCTACGAGCAGTACTTC
cdr3_aa: CASSFRDRTYEQYF
clone_size: few
v_call: TRBV5-8
j_call: TRBJ2-7
cdr3_length: 14
d_call: -

cdr3_nt: TGTGCCAGCAGTTTAATAGGGGGTATCTATGGCTACACCTTC
cdr3_aa: CASSLIGGIYGYTF
clone_size: -
v_call: TRBV27
j_call: TRBJ1-2
cdr3_length: 14
d_call: -

cdr3_nt: TGTGCCAGCAGTGGTCCTTTCTCCTACAATGAGCAGTTCTTC
cdr3_aa: CASSGPFSYNEQFF
clone_size: -
v_call: TRBV2
j_call: TRBJ2-1
cdr3_length: 14
d_call: -